A single sample gave rise to the 23 T cell receptor beta chains below, sequenced in a study of blood T cell repertoires in COVID-19. Profiled with immunoSEQ multiplex PCR; TCRdb holds only in-frame clones, not every one. The sample contains under 55,000 clones, 84% of which appear only once. Sequenced material: peripheral blood. The receptors originated from a man over 45 with acute or convalescent COVID-19.

V usage is TRBV13 and J usage is TRBJ1-1, with TRBD1 as a possible D gene (6 bases). The CDR3 has 13 amino acids. Per the germline V gene, CDR1 is PRHDT and CDR2 is FYEKMQ (reference sequence). V lost 4 bases and J lost 7, with 13 bases in between. CDR3 loop: CASSSTGLGEAFF. CDR3 DNA sequence: TGTGCCAGCAGCTCAACAGGGTTAGGTGAAGCTTTCTTT.

The genes are TRBV12-3 or TRBV12-4 and TRBJ2-4; D possibly corresponds to TRBD2 (5 bases). V was shortened by 7 bases and J by 9 bases, with 13 bases between the two germline ends. This CDR3 has 12 amino acids. The CDR3 DNA reads as TGTGCCAGCACCGAAGTCGGGGTCATTCAGTACTTC. Residues: CASTEVGVIQYF.

J is TRBJ1-6 and V is TRBV5-1; TRBD1 aligns across 8 bases. With V trimmed by 6 bases and J by 7 bases, 3 bases remained unmatched. The CDR3 has 13 residues. Germline CDR1 is SGHRS and CDR2 is YFSETQ. Written as DNA, the CDR3 is TGCGCCAGCACGGACAGGGACAATTCACCCCTCCACTTT. Translation gives CASTDRDNSPLHF.

The rearrangement uses TRBV7-2 and TRBJ2-1; D not certain. CDR3 size: 15 residues. CDR1 is SGHTA and CDR2 is FQGNSA in the germline V gene. Trimming took off 2 bases at V and 4 bases at J, with 12 bases between the two ends. The CDR3 protein is CASSLSRRLYNEQFF. The CDR3 region has the DNA TGTGCCAGCAGCTTATCCCGGAGACTTTACAATGAGCAGTTCTTC.

V gene TRBV6-2 or TRBV6-3 combines with J gene TRBJ2-1; 8 positions agree with TRBD2. Per germline, CDR1 MNHEY and CDR2 SVGEGT. With 2 bases clipped from V and 4 bases from J, the junction kept 10 bases outside the gene matches. The CDR3 has 17 amino acids. This chain's CDR3 is CASSYHRGLAAYNEQFF. Here the CDR3 DNA reads TGTGCCAGCAGTTACCACCGTGGACTAGCAGCATACAATGAGCAGTTCTTC.

This chain's CDR3 is CASSPRAGDGGDTQYF. The CDR3 DNA reads as TGTGCCAGCAGCCCCAGAGCGGGGGATGGGGGGGATACGCAGTATTTT. J is TRBJ2-3 and V is TRBV13; 8 positions agree with TRBD2. This CDR3 comprises 16 residues. Unmatched junction bases numbered 13, after V lost 5 bases and J lost 6 bases. Germline loops: CDR1 PRHDT, CDR2 FYEKMQ (reference sequence).

This clone was recorded only once. This chain joins TRBV6-5 and TRBJ2-5; 8 bases fit TRBD2. The germline V gene encodes CDR1 MNHEY and CDR2 SVGAGI. This CDR3 region has 16 residues. The V segment lost 0 bases and the J segment 2 bases; nucleotides outside the gene matches: 5. The CDR3 nucleotides read TGTGCCAGCAGTTACTCTATCACTAGCGGACAAGAGACCCAGTACTTC. It translates to CASSYSITSGQETQYF.

V gene TRBV10-3 combines with J gene TRBJ1-2; unclear D gene. Germline V gene data show CDR1 as ENHRY and CDR2 as SYGVKD. V lost 4 bases and J 6 bases, leaving 12 bases between the germline ends. CDR3 length: 13 amino acids. The CDR3 DNA is TGTGCCATCAGTGGAGGGTGGGATAATGGCTACACCTTC. Protein sequence: CAISGGWDNGYTF.

The gene calls are TRBV5-5 and TRBJ2-5, with 7 nucleotides matching TRBD1. V lost 2 bases, J lost 3 bases, and 13 bases stayed unmatched. From germline, CDR1 is SGHKS and CDR2 YYEKEE (reference sequence). The length of the CDR3 is 17 residues. The DNA of the CDR3 is TGTGCCAGCAGCTTAGAGGCCCCCGGGACAGAGGAAGAGACCCAGTACTTC. Translating it yields CASSLEAPGTEEETQYF.

The rearrangement uses TRBV19 and TRBJ2-7; the D is unclear. V shed 3 bases and J shed 4 bases, with 10 bases lying between them. CDR3 length: 13 residues. CDR1 and CDR2 from the germline V gene are LNHDA and SQIVND (reference sequence). CDR3: CASSMGEGYEQYF. CDR3 nucleotides: TGTGCCAGTAGTATGGGCGAAGGATACGAGCAGTACTTC.

This clone showed up just a few times. The J gene is TRBJ2-3, the V gene TRBV27, with a possible D match to TRBD2 (5 bases). The germline V gene encodes CDR1 MNHEY and CDR2 SMNVEV (reference sequence). The CDR3 length is 14 residues. V was shortened by 7 bases and J by 4 bases, with 15 bases between the two germline ends. CDR3 residues: CASTQHSVPDTQYF. For the CDR3, the DNA is TGTGCCAGCACCCAACATAGCGTGCCAGATACGCAGTATTTT.

A few counts support this clone. V gene TRBV7-6 combines with J gene TRBJ1-5; TRBD1 might be the D (5 bases). V was shortened by 1 base and J by 4 bases, with 11 bases between the two germline ends. Germline CDR1 SGHVS, CDR2 FNYEAQ. The CDR3 totals 15 residues. The CDR3: CASSLDQGFNQPQHF. CDR3 in DNA: TGTGCCAGCAGCTTAGATCAGGGATTTAATCAGCCCCAGCATTTT.

The gene calls are TRBV15 and TRBJ1-6; no clear D gene. The CDR3 length is 13 residues. Germline V gene lookup returns CDR1 LNHNV and CDR2 YYDKDF (reference sequence). The V end lost 11 bases, the J end lost 7 bases, and 15 bases lay between the germline ends. CDR3: CAGRDSYNSPLHF. CDR3 in DNA: TGTGCCGGGAGGGATTCGTACAATTCACCCCTCCACTTT. Looking up the rest from reference TRBV15 and TRBJ1-6 gives the full variable domain: DAMVIQNPRYQVTQFGKPVTLSCSQTLNHNVMYWYQQKSSQAPKLLFHYYDKDFNNEADTPDNFQSRRPNTSFCFLDIRSPGLGDTAMYLCAGRDSYNSPLHFGNGTRLTVT.

The rearrangement uses TRBV5-5 and TRBJ2-7, with a possible D match to TRBD2 (5 bases). Germline V CDR1 and CDR2: SGHKS, YYEKEE (reference sequence). This CDR3 region has 14 residues. Trimming cost V 3 bases and J 4 bases, with 14 bases left between them. CDR3 DNA sequence: TGTGCCAGCAGCTCCCCCGTACGGGATTACGAGCAGTACTTC. As protein: CASSSPVRDYEQYF.

There are a few counts of this clone. The gene calls are TRBV5-1 and TRBJ2-7; 9 nucleotides line up with TRBD2. The ends lost 4 bases at V and 4 bases at J; junction bases unmatched: 9. The CDR3 has 15 amino acids. Germline CDR1 SGHRS, CDR2 YFSETQ. The CDR3 loop reads CASSRNSGSFYEQYF. CDR3 sequence (DNA): TGCGCCAGCAGCCGAAATAGCGGGAGCTTTTACGAGCAGTACTTC.

The gene calls are TRBV2 and TRBJ1-3; 8 bases align to TRBD1. The CDR3 runs to 15 residues. Per the germline V gene, CDR1 is SNHLY and CDR2 is FYNNEI. J lost 4 bases, V lost 4 bases, and 6 bases had no gene match. In DNA form, the CDR3 reads TGTGCCAGCAGTGCCCAGGGGGCTTCAGGAAACACCATATATTTT. Translation gives CASSAQGASGNTIYF.

This chain connects TRBV7-9 to TRBJ2-7; a possible D gene is TRBD1 (5 bases). The CDR3 contains 12 residues. Trimming left V 8 bases short and J 5 bases short, with 13 bases between. The V gene's germline CDR1 is SEHNR and CDR2 FQNEAQ (reference sequence). The CDR3 region is CASAQGVNEQYF. CDR3 nucleotide sequence: TGTGCCAGCGCCCAGGGTGTAAACGAGCAGTACTTC. Looking up the rest from reference TRBV7-9 and TRBJ2-7 gives the full variable domain: DTGVSQNPRHKITKRGQNVTFRCDPISEHNRLYWYRQTLGQGPEFLTYFQNEAQLEKSRLLSDRFSAERPKGSFSTLEIQRTEQGDSAMYLCASAQGVNEQYFGPGTRLTVT.

The V and J genes are TRBV7-9 and TRBJ1-5, with 9 bases identical to TRBD1. Germline V gene sequence: CDR1 SEHNR, CDR2 FQNEAQ (reference sequence). This CDR3 is built from 16 residues. Trimming removed 5 bases from V and 3 bases from J; junction bases left unmatched: 8. The CDR3 DNA follows: TGTGCCAGCAGCGCGAGTGGACAGGGGTCCAATCAGCCCCAGCATTTT. Amino acid sequence: CASSASGQGSNQPQHF.

The chain combines TRBV29-1 with TRBJ2-7, with 7 bases that match TRBD1. Germline assignment: CDR1 SQVTM and CDR2 ANQGSEA. The CDR3 extends over 13 amino acids. Trimming at V came to 6 bases and at J to 0 bases, leaving 5 bases not matched to a gene. The CDR3 nucleotides read TGCAGCGTGCCCGGGACAGACTCCTACGAGCAGTACTTC. Protein sequence: CSVPGTDSYEQYF.

The gene calls are TRBV5-1 and TRBJ2-7; 10 bases agree with TRBD2. The CDR3 has 15 amino acids. J was trimmed by 5 bases and V by 0 bases; bases with no gene match: 5. CDR1 and CDR2 (germline): SGHRS, YFSETQ. Here the CDR3 reads CASSLGLAGVNEQYF. Written as DNA, the CDR3 is TGCGCCAGCAGCTTGGGGCTAGCGGGAGTGAACGAGCAGTACTTC.

The chain couples TRBV21-1 to TRBJ2-7; the table gives TRBD1 as D, unverified against the DNA. TRBV21-1 is assigned pseudogene status. The CDR3 length is 15 residues. In DNA form, the CDR3 reads TGTGCCAGCAGCAAAGGGGACAGGCCCTTCTGGGAGCAGTACTTC. Protein product: CASSKGDRPFWEQYF.

The V call is TRBV5-4, the J call TRBJ2-3; weak D call: TRBD1 (5 bases). Germline CDR1 and CDR2: SGHNT and YYREEE (reference sequence). V shed 0 bases and J shed 2 bases, with 7 bases lying between them. The CDR3 has 14 residues. CDR3 sequence: CASSLEGATDTQYF. CDR3 bases: TGTGCCAGCAGCTTGGAAGGGGCCACAGATACGCAGTATTTT.

The chain carries TRBV19 and TRBJ2-3, with TRBD1 identical over 10 bases. Trimming took 3 bases from V and 3 from J; bases not matched to a gene: 9. Germline lookup yields CDR1 LNHDA and CDR2 SQIVND (reference sequence). The CDR3 contains 17 residues. In DNA form, the CDR3 reads TGTGCCAGTAGTATCGGGATAAGGGGACAGGGGACAGATACGCAGTATTTT. Translation gives CASSIGIRGQGTDTQYF.